The 8 T cell receptor beta chains listed next were all sequenced from one sample in a study of blood T cell repertoires in COVID-19. Only in-frame clones appear in the TCRdb table, and some are missing; sequencing was by immunoSEQ multiplex PCR. The repertoire holds roughly 100,000 clones, with about 90% as singletons. Sequenced input: peripheral blood. The receptors come from a human donor in a cohort sampled during active COVID-19.

This clone has a single count. The rearrangement uses TRBV10-1 and TRBJ2-2; 10 bases match TRBD2. The CDR3 is 16 amino acids. Trimming at V came to 5 bases and at J to 3 bases, leaving 6 bases not matched to a gene. The germline gives CDR1 WNHNN, CDR2 SYGVQD (reference sequence). CDR3: CASSKTSGFDTGELFF. CDR3 sequence (DNA): TGCGCCAGCAGTAAGACTAGCGGGTTCGACACCGGGGAGCTGTTTTTT.

V is TRBV5-1 and J is TRBJ2-1, with 10 bases aligning to TRBD2. The CDR3 is 16 amino acids. Looked up from germline, CDR1 is SGHRS and CDR2 is YFSETQ. Trimming at V came to 0 bases and at J to 4 bases, leaving 4 bases not matched to a gene. The CDR3 DNA follows: TGCGCCAGCAGCTTGGTGGCTAGCGGGGGTTACAATGAGCAGTTCTTC. Amino acids: CASSLVASGGYNEQFF. The full variable domain, completed using reference TRBV5-1 and TRBJ2-1, is KAGVTQTPRYLIKTRGQQVTLSCSPISGHRSVSWYQQTPGQGLQFLFEYFSETQRNKGNFPGRFSGRQFSNSRSEMNVSTLELGDSALYLCASSLVASGGYNEQFFGPGTRLTVL.

V and J are TRBV24-1 and TRBJ2-1, with D possibly being TRBD2 (6 bases). The V and J ends lost 2 bases and 5 bases respectively, with 12 bases between them. CDR3 length: 15 amino acids. Germline CDR1 and CDR2: KGHDR and SFDVKD. CDR3 in amino acids: CATSDWGTPNNEQFF. The DNA of the CDR3 is TGTGCCACCAGTGATTGGGGGACTCCTAACAATGAGCAGTTCTTC.

This sequence joins TRBV25-1 and TRBJ1-1; possible D gene TRBD1, 6 bases. Trimming took off 5 bases at V and 7 bases at J, with 14 bases between the two ends. CDR1 and CDR2 (germline): MGHDK, SYGVNS. The CDR3 contains 13 residues. The CDR3 loop reads CASSIGQLFEAFF. The CDR3 region has the DNA TGTGCCAGCAGTATAGGACAGCTGTTTGAAGCTTTCTTT.

The rearrangement joins TRBV27 to TRBJ2-2, with 13 nucleotides matching TRBD2. V was pared by 7 bases and J by 6 bases, with 5 bases of the junction left unmatched. This CDR3 region has 15 residues. Germline CDR1 reads MNHEY; CDR2 reads SMNVEV (reference sequence). The CDR3 sequence is CASKLGLAGSGELFF. The CDR3 DNA reads TGTGCCAGCAAATTGGGACTAGCGGGATCCGGGGAGCTGTTTTTT.

The rearrangement links TRBV25-1 to TRBJ1-1, with D uncertain. Between the trimmed V and J ends, which lost 1 base and 1 base, there was a span of 7 bases. The CDR3 sequence is 14 residues long. CDR1 is MGHDK and CDR2 is SYGVNS in the germline V gene. The CDR3: CASSELRENTEAFF. CDR3 nucleotide sequence: TGTGCCAGCAGTGAATTACGAGAGAACACTGAAGCTTTCTTT.

The CDR3 coding sequence is TGTGCCAGCAGTTACTCTACAGAGAGTAATCAGCCCCAGCATTTT. Encoded protein: CASSYSTESNQPQHF. The chain is built from TRBV6-6 and TRBJ1-5, with D uncertain. This CDR3 is 15 amino acids long. In germline, CDR1 is MNHNY, CDR2 SVGAGI (reference sequence). V was pared by 0 bases and J by 4 bases, with 10 bases between.

The genes are TRBV2 and TRBJ2-2, with TRBD2 as a possible D gene (5 bases). This CDR3 spans 14 amino acids. Germline V gives CDR1 SNHLY, CDR2 FYNNEI. V lost 1 base and J lost 4, with 7 bases in between. The CDR3 sequence: CASSEGRGTGELFF. The DNA of the CDR3 is TGTGCCAGCAGTGAAGGACGGGGCACCGGGGAGCTGTTTTTT. Full variable domain (rest looked up from reference TRBV2 and TRBJ2-2): EPEVTQTPSHQVTQMGQEVILRCVPISNHLYFYWYRQILGQKVEFLVSFYNNEISEKSEIFDDQFSVERPDGSNFTLKIRSTKLEDSAMYFCASSEGRGTGELFFGEGSRLTVL.